This T cell receptor beta chain was sequenced for a study of blood T cell repertoires in COVID-19. Across the whole study: PBMCs, B-cell-depleted T cells, or T cells were the source of the cDNA or gDNA that made up the material.

J lost 9 bases, V lost 3 bases, and 5 bases had no gene match. This CDR3 spans 12 amino acids. Germline-derived CDR1 and CDR2 are SQVTM and ANQGSEA. TCRdb's copy holds only in-frame clones and misses some; the assay was immunoSEQ multiplex PCR. The sample lists 55,000 to 65,000 clones; 70% to 90% were seen once. This clone showed up just a few times. This receptor was obtained from a human donor with active COVID-19. The donor label of this sample is uncertain. The sample comprised peripheral blood. J is TRBJ2-1 and V is TRBV29-1; 7 bases match TRBD2. DNA of the CDR3: TGCAGCGTTGAGGGGGGGACGGGTGAGCAGTTCTTC. It encodes CSVEGGTGEQFF.